The 10 T cell receptor beta chains below come from one sample, sequenced in a study of blood T cell repertoires in COVID-19. Data came from immunoSEQ multiplex PCR; TCRdb stores just in-frame clones and leaves some out. The table lists under 300,000 clones, roughly 84% of them singletons. Source material: peripheral blood. Receptors originate from a woman between 40 and 55 years old who had recovered from COVID-19.

The gene calls are TRBV13 and TRBJ2-1; D is perhaps TRBD2 (6 bases). Trimming pared 7 bases from V and 10 bases from J, leaving 20 bases between. CDR3 length: 14 residues. Germline V gene sequence: CDR1 PRHDT, CDR2 FYEKMQ (reference sequence). The CDR3 DNA follows: TGTGCCAGCAAGGAGGGCGCGGGGAATTGGGAGCAGTTCTTC. This translates into CASKEGAGNWEQFF.

The rearrangement links TRBV7-8 to TRBJ2-7; 7 bases match TRBD2. Trimming cost V 9 bases and J 0 bases; bases outside gene matches: 11. Germline CDR1 reads SGHVS; CDR2 reads FQNEAQ. The CDR3 length is 15 residues. Written as DNA, the CDR3 is TGTGCCAGTCGTCCGGGACTACTAACCTCCTACGAGCAGTACTTC. Residues: CASRPGLLTSYEQYF.

The genes are TRBV11-2 and TRBJ1-2; 8 bases map to TRBD1. Germline CDR1 SGHAT, CDR2 FQNNGV. The trim removed 4 bases at V and 2 bases at J, leaving 12 bases unmatched. The CDR3 consists of 17 residues. CDR3 amino acids: CASSSTRDRSTNYGYTF. The DNA for the CDR3 is TGTGCCAGCAGCTCTACCCGGGACAGGTCGACAAACTATGGCTACACCTTC.

The V gene is TRBV7-2, the J gene TRBJ1-4; 7 bases agree with TRBD1. This CDR3 contains 15 residues. After removal of 7 bases from V and 6 bases from J, the junction contained 11 bases not matched to a gene. Germline V CDR1 and CDR2: SGHTA, FQGNSA. For the CDR3, the DNA is TGTGCCAGCAATACTGGGACAGCGATTTATGAAAAACTGTTTTTT. It is translated as CASNTGTAIYEKLFF.

The gene calls are TRBV12-5 and TRBJ2-5; tentative D call: TRBD1 (7 bases). Trimming stripped 2 bases from V and 3 bases from J, with 19 bases between. This CDR3 has 17 residues. CDR1 and CDR2 from the germline V gene are LGHNT and FRNRAP. CDR3 DNA: TGTGCTAGTGGTTTGTCACGGACAGGTGGAGGGAAAGAGACCCAGTACTTC. It is translated as CASGLSRTGGGKETQYF. Full variable domain (rest looked up from reference TRBV12-5 and TRBJ2-5): DARVTQTPRHKVTEMGQEVTMRCQPILGHNTVFWYRQTMMQGLELLAYFRNRAPLDDSGMPKDRFSAEMPDATLATLKIQPSEPRDSAVYFCASGLSRTGGGKETQYFGPGTRLLVL.

The sample holds a few counts of this clone. The chain is built from TRBV6-2 or TRBV6-3 and TRBJ2-1; 9 nucleotides agree with TRBD1. The J segment lost 6 bases and the V segment lost 5 bases, leaving 11 bases of the junction unmatched. This CDR3 has 16 residues. The germline gives CDR1 MNHEY, CDR2 SVGEGT. CDR3 DNA sequence: TGTGCCAGCAGTGGCCCGGGACAGGGCAAGACCAATGAGCAGTTCTTC. Protein: CASSGPGQGKTNEQFF.

J is TRBJ1-6 and V is TRBV6-1; a weak D match, TRBD1 (5 bases). This CDR3 spans 17 amino acids. V was cut by 2 bases and J by 7 bases, with 18 bases left in between. Germline CDR1 MNHNS, CDR2 SASEGT. The CDR3 DNA reads TGTGCCAGCAGTGAATCTGGGAGGGGCATTAGGAATTCACCCCTCCACTTT. This codes for CASSESGRGIRNSPLHF.

This clone was observed a few times. The CDR3 sequence is CASSLAAGGQGGYTF. As DNA, the CDR3 is TGTGCCAGCAGCTTAGCGGCAGGGGGTCAGGGAGGCTACACCTTC. The V and J genes are TRBV7-9 and TRBJ1-2; 7 bases line up with TRBD1. CDR1 is SEHNR and CDR2 is FQNEAQ in the germline V gene (reference sequence). The V segment lost 0 bases and the J segment 8 bases; nucleotides outside the gene matches: 9. CDR3 length: 15 amino acids.

J is TRBJ1-2 and V is TRBV27; the D gene is possibly TRBD1 (6 bases). V lost 5 bases and J 8 bases, leaving 9 bases between the germline ends. CDR1 and CDR2 from the germline V gene are MNHEY and SMNVEV (reference sequence). The CDR3 sequence is 11 residues long. The CDR3 coding sequence is TGTGCCAGCAGTACAGGGTACGGCTACACCTTC. Residues: CASSTGYGYTF.

The V and J genes are TRBV19 and TRBJ2-7; weak D call: TRBD1 (6 bases). The CDR3 has 14 residues. V was pared by 4 bases and J by 2 bases, with 12 bases between. Germline V gene lookup returns CDR1 LNHDA and CDR2 SQIVND (reference sequence). CDR3 nucleotide sequence: TGTGCCAGTAGTAAACAGGGTTCCACCTACGAGCAGTACTTC. As protein: CASSKQGSTYEQYF. The variable domain in full, completed from reference TRBV19 and TRBJ2-7, reads DGGITQSPKYLFRKEGQNVTLSCEQNLNHDAMYWYRQDPGQGLRLIYYSQIVNDFQKGDIAEGYSVSREKKESFPLTVTSAQKNPTAFYLCASSKQGSTYEQYFGPGTRLTVT.